Included here is one T cell receptor beta chain sequence, with context. In the original analysis: Amplification of reference gene primers was used by the study to estimate nucleated cell counts. Sequencing used immunoSEQ multiplex PCR; TCRdb keeps in-frame clones, though not all of them. V, J and clone size reflect that table, while D and trimming were determined from the DNA. The sample contains some 50,000 clones, approximately 95% of which appear only once. This entry comes from a study of blood T cell repertoires in COVID-19. Study context: Nucleic acid was either cDNA or gDNA, and it came from T cells, B-cell-depleted T cells, or PBMCs.

The Seattle patients, enrolled during active infection, were followed longitudinally. The CDR3 covers 14 residues. Unmatched junction bases numbered 6, after V lost 7 bases and J lost 5 bases. The germline gives CDR1 MGHRA, CDR2 YSYEKL. The chain has TRBV4-1 and TRBJ2-1; 9 nucleotides line up with TRBD2. This TCR was recovered from a man aged 55 to 70 with COVID-19, enrolled during active disease. What was sequenced was peripheral blood. For the CDR3, the DNA is TGCGCCAGCACTAGGGGCGGGAGGGACAATGAGCAGTTCTTC. Amino acids: CASTRGGRDNEQFF.